The rows below give T cell receptor beta chains drawn from one sample of a study of OX40 agonist ivuxolimab in advanced cancers. The assay was immunoSEQ multiplex PCR, and TCRdb's table has in-frame clones only and misses some. The sample has 50,000 to 65,000 clones; roughly 80% are singletons. The sample was CD4+ or CD8+ T cells sorted from blood, taken in a trial of the OX40 agonist ivuxolimab. These receptors were taken from an adult with an advanced solid tumor such as melanoma, head and neck, liver or kidney cancer. The CDR3 runs from the conserved cysteine through the conserved F or W. The D gene is left open where the match is weak. Expanded clones get a size class; other rows say once, few or many, or leave the size out.

clone size	D gene	V gene	CDR3 length	J gene	CDR3 protein	CDR3 DNA
-	-	TRBV5-6	15	TRBJ2-6	CASSRSLSGANVLTF	TGTGCCAGCAGCCGCTCTTTGTCTGGGGCCAACGTCCTGACTTTC
-	TRBD2	TRBV7-9	16	TRBJ2-3	CASSFGAGGPQDTQYF	TGTGCCAGCAGCTTTGGGGCGGGGGGGCCTCAAGATACGCAGTATTTT
-	-	TRBV11-2	16	TRBJ1-4	CASSPLAGAMGEKLFF	TGTGCCAGCAGCCCCCTGGCGGGGGCAATGGGCGAAAAACTGTTTTTT
-	TRBD1	TRBV5-6	17	TRBJ2-1	CASKLKTGAYSYNEQFF	TGTGCCAGCAAACTAAAAACAGGGGCCTACTCCTACAATGAGCAGTTCTTC
-	TRBD1	TRBV4-2	15	TRBJ1-2	CASSQDGTGANGYTF	TGTGCCAGCAGCCAAGATGGGACAGGGGCGAATGGCTACACCTTC
-	TRBD1	TRBV11-3	15	TRBJ2-2	CASSSGTANTGELFF	TGTGCCAGCAGCTCCGGGACAGCGAACACCGGGGAGCTGTTTTTT
-	-	TRBV18	14	TRBJ2-4	CATQKGDTENIQYF	TGTGCCACCCAAAAGGGGGACACCGAAAACATTCAGTACTTC
-	-	TRBV7-2	14	TRBJ2-7	CASSFGLRTYEQYF	TGTGCCAGCAGCTTCGGGCTACGGACCTACGAGCAGTACTTC
-	TRBD1	TRBV11-2	14	TRBJ1-4	CASSSNRGREKLFF	TGTGCCAGCAGCTCCAACAGGGGTAGGGAAAAACTGTTTTTT
once	-	TRBV7-8	15	TRBJ1-2	CASSFGPTPGEGYTF	TGTGCCAGCAGCTTTGGGCCAACCCCAGGGGAAGGCTACACCTTC
-	-	TRBV6-1	16	TRBJ2-3	CASSDLRGWGTDTQYF	TGTGCCAGCAGTGATTTAAGGGGATGGGGCACAGATACGCAGTATTTT
-	TRBD1	TRBV10-2	15	TRBJ2-3	CASGGFLGGEDTQYF	TGCGCCAGCGGGGGATTTTTAGGGGGCGAGGATACGCAGTATTTT
few	TRBD1	TRBV28	16	TRBJ1-1	CASKSAGGPLNTEAFF	TGTGCCAGCAAATCGGCAGGGGGCCCATTGAACACTGAAGCTTTCTTT
-	-	TRBV30	18	TRBJ1-4	CAWSRWGTILATNEKLFF	TGTGCCTGGAGTAGGTGGGGGACTATCCTTGCAACTAATGAAAAACTGTTTTTT
-	TRBD1	TRBV7-2	15	TRBJ1-4	CASSTGQGVWEKLFF	TGTGCCAGCAGCACCGGACAGGGGGTATGGGAAAAACTGTTTTTT